The present T cell receptor (beta chain) was sequenced within a study of Ad26.COV2.S vaccination and SARS-CoV-2 variants. Only in-frame clones appear in the TCRdb table, and some are missing; sequencing was by immunoSEQ multiplex PCR. The data hold approximately 340,000 clones, with roughly 94% observed a single time. Whole-study findings and limits: Possibly, TCR breadth and depth analyses underestimated total T cell responses. Spike-specific TCR breadth was greater after Ad26.COV2.S than placebo.

CDR1 SNHLY and CDR2 FYNNEI come from the germline V gene. The CDR3 has 17 residues. The ends lost 6 bases at V and 6 bases at J; junction bases unmatched: 13. Turning to this clone: Its specificity is unknown.

This TCR was recovered from a human donor who had recovered from COVID-19. This rearrangement joins TRBV2 to TRBJ2-5; 13 bases match TRBD2. Sequences were derived from peripheral blood, sampled after recovery from COVID-19. CDR3 amino acids: CASSSRSGTSGVKTQYF. The CDR3 region has the DNA TGTGCCAGCAGCTCCCGATCCGGGACTAGCGGGGTGAAGACCCAGTACTTC.